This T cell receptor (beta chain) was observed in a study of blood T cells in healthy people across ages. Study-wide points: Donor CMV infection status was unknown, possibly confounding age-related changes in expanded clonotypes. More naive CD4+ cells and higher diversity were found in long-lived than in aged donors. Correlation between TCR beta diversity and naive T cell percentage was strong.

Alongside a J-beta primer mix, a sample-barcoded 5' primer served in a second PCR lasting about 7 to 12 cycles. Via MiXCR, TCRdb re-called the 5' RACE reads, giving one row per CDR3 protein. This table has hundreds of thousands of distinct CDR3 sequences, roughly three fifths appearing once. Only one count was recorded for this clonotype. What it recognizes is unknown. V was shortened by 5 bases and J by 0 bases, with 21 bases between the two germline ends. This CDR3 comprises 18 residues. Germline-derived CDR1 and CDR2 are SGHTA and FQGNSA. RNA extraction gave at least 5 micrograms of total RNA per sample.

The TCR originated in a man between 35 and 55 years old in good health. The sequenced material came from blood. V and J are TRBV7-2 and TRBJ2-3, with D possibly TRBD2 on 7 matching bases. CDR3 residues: CASSRISRGGISTDTQYF. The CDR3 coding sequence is TGTGCCAGCAGCCGCATTTCGAGGGGGGGAATTAGCACAGATACGCAGTATTTT.